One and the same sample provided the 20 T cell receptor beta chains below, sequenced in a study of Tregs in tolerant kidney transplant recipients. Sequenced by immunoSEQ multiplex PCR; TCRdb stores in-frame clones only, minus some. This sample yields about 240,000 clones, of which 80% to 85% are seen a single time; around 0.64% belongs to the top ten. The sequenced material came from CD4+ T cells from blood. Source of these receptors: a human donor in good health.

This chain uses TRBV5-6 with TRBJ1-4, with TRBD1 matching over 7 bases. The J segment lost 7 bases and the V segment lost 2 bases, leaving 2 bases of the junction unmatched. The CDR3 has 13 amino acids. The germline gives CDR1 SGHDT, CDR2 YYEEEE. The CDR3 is CASSLGGFEKLFF. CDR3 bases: TGTGCCAGCAGCTTAGGGGGCTTTGAAAAACTGTTTTTT.

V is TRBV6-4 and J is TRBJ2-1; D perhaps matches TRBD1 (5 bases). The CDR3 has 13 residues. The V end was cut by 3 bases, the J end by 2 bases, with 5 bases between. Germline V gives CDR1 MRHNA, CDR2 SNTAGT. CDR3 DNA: TGTGCCAGCAGTGAGGACACCTACAATGAGCAGTTCTTC. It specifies CASSEDTYNEQFF.

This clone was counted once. CDR3 sequence reads: CASSPCLTSGNTIYF. The CDR3, as DNA: TGCGCCAGCAGTCCATGTCTAACCTCTGGAAACACCATATATTTT. V is TRBV23-1 and J is TRBJ1-3; no firm D call. TRBV23-1 is recorded as an ORF, its role being uncertain. V lost 4 bases, J lost 0 bases, and 10 bases lay in between. The CDR3 runs 15 residues.

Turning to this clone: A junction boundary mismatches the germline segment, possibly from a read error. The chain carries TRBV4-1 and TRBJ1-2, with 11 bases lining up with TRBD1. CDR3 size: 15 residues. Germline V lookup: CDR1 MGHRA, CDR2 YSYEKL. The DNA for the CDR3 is TGCGCCCGCAGCCAAGCGGGACAGGGGGGTGGGAGCTACACCTTC. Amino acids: CARSQAGQGGGSYTF.

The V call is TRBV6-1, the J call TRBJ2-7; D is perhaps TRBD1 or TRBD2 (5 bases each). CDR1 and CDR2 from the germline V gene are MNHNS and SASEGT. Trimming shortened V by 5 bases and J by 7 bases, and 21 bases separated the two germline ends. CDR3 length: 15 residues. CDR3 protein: CASSLTGTASGEQYF. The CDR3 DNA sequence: TGTGCCAGCAGTTTAACCGGGACCGCTTCTGGGGAGCAGTACTTC.

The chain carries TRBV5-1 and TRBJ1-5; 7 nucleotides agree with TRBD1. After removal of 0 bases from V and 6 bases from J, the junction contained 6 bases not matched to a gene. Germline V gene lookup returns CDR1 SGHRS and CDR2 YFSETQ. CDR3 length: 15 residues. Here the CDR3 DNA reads TGCGCCAGCAGCTTGGGTACAGGGGTTGGTCAGCCCCAGCATTTT. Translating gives CASSLGTGVGQPQHF.

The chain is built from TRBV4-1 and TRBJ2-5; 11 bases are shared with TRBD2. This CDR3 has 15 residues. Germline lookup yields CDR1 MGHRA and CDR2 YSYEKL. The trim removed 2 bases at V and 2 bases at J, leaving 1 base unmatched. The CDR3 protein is CASSQLAGGQETQYF. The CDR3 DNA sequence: TGCGCCAGCAGCCAACTAGCGGGGGGACAAGAGACCCAGTACTTC.

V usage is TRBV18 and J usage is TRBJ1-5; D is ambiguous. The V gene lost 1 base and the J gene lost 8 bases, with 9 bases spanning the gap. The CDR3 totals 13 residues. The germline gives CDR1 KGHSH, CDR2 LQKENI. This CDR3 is CASSPRRAEPQHF. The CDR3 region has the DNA TGTGCCAGCTCACCACGAAGGGCTGAGCCCCAGCATTTT.

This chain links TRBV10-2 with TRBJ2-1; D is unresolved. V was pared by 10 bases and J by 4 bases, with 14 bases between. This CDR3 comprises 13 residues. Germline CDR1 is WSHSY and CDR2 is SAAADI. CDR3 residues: CATSPSGYNEQFF. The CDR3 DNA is TGCGCCACCAGCCCGTCAGGATACAATGAGCAGTTCTTC.

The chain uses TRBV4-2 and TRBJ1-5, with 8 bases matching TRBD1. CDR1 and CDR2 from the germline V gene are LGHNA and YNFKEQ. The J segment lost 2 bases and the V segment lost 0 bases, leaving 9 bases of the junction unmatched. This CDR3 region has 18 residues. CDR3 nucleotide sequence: TGTGCCAGCAGCCAAGAGGCCAACAGGGGGAGAGGCAATCAGCCCCAGCATTTT. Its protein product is CASSQEANRGRGNQPQHF.

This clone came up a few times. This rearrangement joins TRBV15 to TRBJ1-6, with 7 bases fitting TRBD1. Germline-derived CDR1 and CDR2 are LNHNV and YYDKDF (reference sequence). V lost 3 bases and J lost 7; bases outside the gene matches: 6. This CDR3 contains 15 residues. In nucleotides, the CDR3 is TGTGCCACCAGCAGGGCCGGGACAGAAAATTCACCCCTCCACTTT. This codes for CATSRAGTENSPLHF.

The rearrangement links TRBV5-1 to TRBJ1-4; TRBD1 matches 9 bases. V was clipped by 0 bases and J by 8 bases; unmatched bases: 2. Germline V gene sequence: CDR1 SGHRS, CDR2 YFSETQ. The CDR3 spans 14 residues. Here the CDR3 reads CASSLAGTGEKLFF. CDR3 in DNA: TGCGCCAGCAGCTTGGCCGGGACAGGGGAAAAACTGTTTTTT. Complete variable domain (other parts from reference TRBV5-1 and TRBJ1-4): KAGVTQTPRYLIKTRGQQVTLSCSPISGHRSVSWYQQTPGQGLQFLFEYFSETQRNKGNFPGRFSGRQFSNSRSEMNVSTLELGDSALYLCASSLAGTGEKLFFGSGTQLSVL.

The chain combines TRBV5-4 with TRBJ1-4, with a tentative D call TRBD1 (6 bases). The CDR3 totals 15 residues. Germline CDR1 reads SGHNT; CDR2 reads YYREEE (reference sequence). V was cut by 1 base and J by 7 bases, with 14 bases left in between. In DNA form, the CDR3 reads TGTGCCAGCAGCTTGCCCCGTGGGGGCCGTGAAAAACTGTTTTTT. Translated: CASSLPRGGREKLFF.

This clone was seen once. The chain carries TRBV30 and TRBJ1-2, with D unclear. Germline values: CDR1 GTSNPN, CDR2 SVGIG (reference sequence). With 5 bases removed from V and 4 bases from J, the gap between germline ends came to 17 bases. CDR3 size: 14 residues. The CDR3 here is CAWFDGPPRYGYTF. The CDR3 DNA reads TGTGCCTGGTTCGATGGGCCTCCCCGCTATGGCTACACCTTC.

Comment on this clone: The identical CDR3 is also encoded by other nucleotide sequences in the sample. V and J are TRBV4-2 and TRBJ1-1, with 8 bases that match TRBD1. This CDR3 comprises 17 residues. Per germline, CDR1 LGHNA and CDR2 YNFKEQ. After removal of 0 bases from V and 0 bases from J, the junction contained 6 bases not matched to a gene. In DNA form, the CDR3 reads TGTGCCAGCAGCCAAGATCTAACAGGGGGATTGAACACTGAAGCTTTCTTT. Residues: CASSQDLTGGLNTEAFF.

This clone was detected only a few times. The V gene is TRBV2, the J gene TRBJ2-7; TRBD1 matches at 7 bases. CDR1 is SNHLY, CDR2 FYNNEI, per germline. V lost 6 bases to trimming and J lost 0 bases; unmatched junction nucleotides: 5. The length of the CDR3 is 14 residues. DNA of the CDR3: TGTGCCAGCAGGGCGGCAGGGGGCTCCTACGAGCAGTACTTC. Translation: CASRAAGGSYEQYF.

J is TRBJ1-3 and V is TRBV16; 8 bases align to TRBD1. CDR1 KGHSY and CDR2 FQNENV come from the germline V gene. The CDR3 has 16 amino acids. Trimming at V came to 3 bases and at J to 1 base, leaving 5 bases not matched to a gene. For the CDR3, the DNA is TGTGCCAGCAGCCAGGACAGGGCCCTATCTGGAAACACCATATATTTT. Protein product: CASSQDRALSGNTIYF.

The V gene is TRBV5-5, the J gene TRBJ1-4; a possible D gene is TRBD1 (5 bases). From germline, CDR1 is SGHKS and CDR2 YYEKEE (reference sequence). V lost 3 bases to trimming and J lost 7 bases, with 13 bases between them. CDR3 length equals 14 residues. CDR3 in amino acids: CASSSLGRGEKLFF. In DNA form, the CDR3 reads TGTGCCAGCAGCTCCCTAGGGAGGGGTGAAAAACTGTTTTTT.

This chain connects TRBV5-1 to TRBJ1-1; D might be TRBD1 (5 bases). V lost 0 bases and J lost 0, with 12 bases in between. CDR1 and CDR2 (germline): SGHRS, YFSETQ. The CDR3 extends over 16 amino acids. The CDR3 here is CASSLGLDNVNTEAFF. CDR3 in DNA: TGCGCCAGCAGCTTGGGTCTGGACAACGTGAACACTGAAGCTTTCTTT.

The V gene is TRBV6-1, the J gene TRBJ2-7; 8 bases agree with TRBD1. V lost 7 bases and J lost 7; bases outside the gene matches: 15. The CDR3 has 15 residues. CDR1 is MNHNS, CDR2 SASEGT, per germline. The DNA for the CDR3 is TGTGCCAGCAAGAGGTCGGGACAGGCATATGAGGAGCAGTACTTC. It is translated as CASKRSGQAYEEQYF.